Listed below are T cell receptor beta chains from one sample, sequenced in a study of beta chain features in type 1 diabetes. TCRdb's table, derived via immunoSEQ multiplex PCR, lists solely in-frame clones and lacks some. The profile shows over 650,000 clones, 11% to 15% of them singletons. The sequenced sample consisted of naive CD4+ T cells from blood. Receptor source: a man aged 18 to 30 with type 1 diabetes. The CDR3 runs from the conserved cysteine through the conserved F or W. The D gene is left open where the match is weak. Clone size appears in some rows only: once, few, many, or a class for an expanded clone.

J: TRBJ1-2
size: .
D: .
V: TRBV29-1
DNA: TGCAGCGCCTCGACACACTATGGCTACACCTTC
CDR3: CSASTHYGYTF

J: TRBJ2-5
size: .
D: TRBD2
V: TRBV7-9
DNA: TGTGCCAGCAGCTTAGGGAAGGCAGCGGGAGTTGGGGAGACCCAGTACTTC
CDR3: CASSLGKAAGVGETQYF

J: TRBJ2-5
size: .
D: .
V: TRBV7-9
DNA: TGTGCCAGCAGCTTAGGACAAGAGACCCAGTACTTC
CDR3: CASSLGQETQYF

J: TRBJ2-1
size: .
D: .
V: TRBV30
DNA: TGTGCCTGGAGTTTGGGGGTCTCCTACAATGAGCAGTTCTTC
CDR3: CAWSLGVSYNEQFF

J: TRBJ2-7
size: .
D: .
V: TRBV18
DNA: TGTGCCAGCTCACCTTACGGGGGCTCGCGGGAGCAGTACTTC
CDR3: CASSPYGGSREQYF

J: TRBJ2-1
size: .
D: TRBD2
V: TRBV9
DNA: TGTGCCAGCAGCGTAGGTTTGGGACTAGCGGGGCTCTACAATGAGCAGTTCTTC
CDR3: CASSVGLGLAGLYNEQFF

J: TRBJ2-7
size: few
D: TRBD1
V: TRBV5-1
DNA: TGCGCCAGCAGCTTTTCGACAGGGAGCTACGAGCAGTACTTC
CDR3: CASSFSTGSYEQYF

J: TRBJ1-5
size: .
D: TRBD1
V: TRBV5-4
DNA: TGTGCCAGCAGCCAGAGCGGACAGGGGGGCAATCAGCCCCAGCATTTT
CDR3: CASSQSGQGGNQPQHF

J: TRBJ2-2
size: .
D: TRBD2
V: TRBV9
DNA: TGTGCCAGCAGCGTTACTAGCGGATTGGACACCGGGGAGCTGTTTTTT
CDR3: CASSVTSGLDTGELFF

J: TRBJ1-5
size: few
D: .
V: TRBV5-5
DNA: TGTGCCAGCAGCTCGGGACAAGCGATGCTAGATAGCAATCAGCCCCAGCATTTT
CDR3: CASSSGQAMLDSNQPQHF

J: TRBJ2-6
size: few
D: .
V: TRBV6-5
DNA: TGTGCCAGCAGTTACTCGCGAGCGGCTGGGGCCAACGTCCTGACTTTC
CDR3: CASSYSRAAGANVLTF

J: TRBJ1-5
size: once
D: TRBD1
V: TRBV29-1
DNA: TGCAGCGTTGCACGGGACAGGGTAGGACAGCCCCAGCATTTT
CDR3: CSVARDRVGQPQHF

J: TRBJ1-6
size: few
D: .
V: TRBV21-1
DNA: TGTGCCAGCAGCCCAGGCTTTGACAGGGACGGTTCACCCCTCCACTTT
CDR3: CASSPGFDRDGSPLHF

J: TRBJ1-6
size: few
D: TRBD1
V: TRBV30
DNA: TGTGCCTGGACCCGAGGACAGGGTGGTGATTCACCCCTCCACTTT
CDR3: CAWTRGQGGDSPLHF

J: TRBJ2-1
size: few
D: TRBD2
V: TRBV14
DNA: TGTGCCAGCAGCCAAGGGGGAGGGTTCGGTGAGCAGTTCTTC
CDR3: CASSQGGGFGEQFF

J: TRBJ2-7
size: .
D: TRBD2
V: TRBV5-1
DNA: TGCGCCAGCAGCTTGGCACTCGGCGGGAGGAGTTACGAGCAGTACTTC
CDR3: CASSLALGGRSYEQYF

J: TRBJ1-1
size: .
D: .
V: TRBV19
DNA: TGTGCCAGTAGTCTCTTCGGGACTGAAGCTTTCTTT
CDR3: CASSLFGTEAFF

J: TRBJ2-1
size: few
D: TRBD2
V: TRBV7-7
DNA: TGTGCTAGCAGCTTAGCGAGCGGGAGTGAGAATGAGCAGTTCTTC
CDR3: CASSLASGSENEQFF

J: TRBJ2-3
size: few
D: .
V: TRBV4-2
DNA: TGTGCCAGCAGCCAGGGAGACAGGACTAGCACAGATACGCAGTATTTT
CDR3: CASSQGDRTSTDTQYF

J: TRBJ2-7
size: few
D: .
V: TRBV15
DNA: TGTGCCACCAGCAGAGCGGGCGCGGGGCAATACGAGCAGTACTTC
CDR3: CATSRAGAGQYEQYF

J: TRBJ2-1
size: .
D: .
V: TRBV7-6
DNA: TGTGCCAGCAGCTCGCTACTCCGGGACCCAATTGACAATGAGCAGTTCTTC
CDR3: CASSSLLRDPIDNEQFF

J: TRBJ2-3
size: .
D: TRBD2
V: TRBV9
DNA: TGTGCCAGCAGCGTTGGGACTAGCGGGGGGGCAGCAGATACGCAGTATTTT
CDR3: CASSVGTSGGAADTQYF

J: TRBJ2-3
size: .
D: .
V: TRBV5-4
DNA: TGTGCCAGCAGCAACCCCCGAGGGCTCACAGATACGCAGTATTTT
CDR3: CASSNPRGLTDTQYF

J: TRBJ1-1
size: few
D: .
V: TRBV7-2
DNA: TGTGCCAGCAGCCCCAGGCTTCGGGGCAGGGGGAACACTGAAGCTTTCTTT
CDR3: CASSPRLRGRGNTEAFF

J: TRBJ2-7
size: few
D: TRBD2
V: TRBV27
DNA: TGTGCCAGCAGTTTACTAGCGGGAGTCACCTACGAGCAGTACTTC
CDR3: CASSLLAGVTYEQYF

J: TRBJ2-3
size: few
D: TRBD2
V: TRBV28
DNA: TGTGCCAGCAGTCTAGCGGGGGTCACAGATACGCAGTATTTT
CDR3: CASSLAGVTDTQYF

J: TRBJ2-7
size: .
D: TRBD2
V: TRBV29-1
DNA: TGCAGCGTTCGGGCGGGGGCCTACGAGCAGTACTTC
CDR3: CSVRAGAYEQYF

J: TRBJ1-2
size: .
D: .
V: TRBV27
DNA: TGTGCCAGCAGTCCTCGCAACAGGGCTCCCCTCCGAAGCTATGGCTACACCTTC
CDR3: CASSPRNRAPLRSYGYTF

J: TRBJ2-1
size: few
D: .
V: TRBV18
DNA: TGTGCCAGCTCCTCCTCCCGGTCTTCCTACAATGAGCAGTTCTTC
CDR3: CASSSSRSSYNEQFF

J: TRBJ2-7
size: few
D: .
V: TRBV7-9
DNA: TGTGCCAGCAGCTTTGGGGGCTCCTACGAGCAGTACTTC
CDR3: CASSFGGSYEQYF

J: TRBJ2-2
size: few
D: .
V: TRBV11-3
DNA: TGTGCCAGCAGCGAGTTGGCGAACACCGGGGAGCTGTTTTTT
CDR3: CASSELANTGELFF

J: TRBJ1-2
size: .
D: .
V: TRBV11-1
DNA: TGTGCCAGCAGCTCAGGGAAAACTAACTATGGCTACACCTTC
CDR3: CASSSGKTNYGYTF

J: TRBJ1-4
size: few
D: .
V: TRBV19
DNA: TGTGCCAGTAGCGGGGCGGCTGCAACTAATGAAAAACTGTTTTTT
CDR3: CASSGAAATNEKLFF

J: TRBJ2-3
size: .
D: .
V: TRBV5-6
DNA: TGTGCCAGCACAGGCGGGACAGATACGCAGTATTTT
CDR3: CASTGGTDTQYF

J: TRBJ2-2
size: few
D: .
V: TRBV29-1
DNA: TGCAGCGTTGAAGACAACTGGGGCCCGAACACCGGGGAGCTGTTTTTT
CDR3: CSVEDNWGPNTGELFF

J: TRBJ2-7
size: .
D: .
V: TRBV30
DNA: TGTGCCTGGAGTCCGGGACTCGTGGAGCAGTACTTC
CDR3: CAWSPGLVEQYF

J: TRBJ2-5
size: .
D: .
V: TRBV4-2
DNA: TGTGCCAGCAGCCGTCAGCTAAGTTGGCGGGATGGTGACGAGACCCAGTACTTC
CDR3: CASSRQLSWRDGDETQYF

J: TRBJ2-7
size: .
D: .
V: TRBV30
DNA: TGTGCCTGGAGTGGAGAGCCGGGAGCAGCCTACGAGCAGTACTTC
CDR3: CAWSGEPGAAYEQYF

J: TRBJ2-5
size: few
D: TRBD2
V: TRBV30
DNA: TGTGCCTGGAGTGTACCCCGACTAGCGGGAGGGCGAGAGACCCAGTACTTC
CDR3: CAWSVPRLAGGRETQYF

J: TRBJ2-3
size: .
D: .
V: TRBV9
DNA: TGTGCCAGCAGCGTAGCCCCAGATACGCAGTATTTT
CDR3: CASSVAPDTQYF

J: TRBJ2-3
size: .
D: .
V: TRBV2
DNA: TGTGCCCTGCAACAGGCCTTGGGCACAGATACGCAGTATTTT
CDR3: CALQQALGTDTQYF

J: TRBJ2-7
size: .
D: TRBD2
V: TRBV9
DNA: TGTGCCAGCAGCGCCGGGGACGCCGGGAGGGTGCAGTACTTC
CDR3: CASSAGDAGRVQYF

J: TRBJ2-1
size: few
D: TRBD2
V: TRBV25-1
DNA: TGTGCCAGCAGTGAAAGGTCTAGCGGGAGGGTTGGTGAGCAGTTCTTC
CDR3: CASSERSSGRVGEQFF

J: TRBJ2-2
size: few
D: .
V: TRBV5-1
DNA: TGCGCCAGCAGCTTGTACCGGCCGACCGGGGAGCTGTTTTTT
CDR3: CASSLYRPTGELFF

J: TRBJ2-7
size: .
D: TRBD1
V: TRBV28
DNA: TGTGCCAGCAGTCTTCCGGGACAGGGGACCTACGAGCAGTACTTC
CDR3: CASSLPGQGTYEQYF

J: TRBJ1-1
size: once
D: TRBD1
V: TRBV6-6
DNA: TGTGCCAGCAGTGGCTCGACAGGGGGCAGGACTGAAGCTTTCTTT
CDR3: CASSGSTGGRTEAFF

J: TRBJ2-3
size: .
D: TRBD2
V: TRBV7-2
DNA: TGTGCCAGCAGCTTAGCCACCGGGACTATGAGCACAGATACGCAGTATTTT
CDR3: CASSLATGTMSTDTQYF

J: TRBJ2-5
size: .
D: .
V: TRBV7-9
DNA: TGTGCCAGCAGCCCCGAACGGACCCAGTACTTC
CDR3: CASSPERTQYF

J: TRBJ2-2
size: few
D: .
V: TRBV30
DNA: TGTGCCTGGAGTCGCAGGTTGGCGAACACCGGGGAGCTGTTTTTT
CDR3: CAWSRRLANTGELFF

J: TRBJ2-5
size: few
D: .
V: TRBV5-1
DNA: TGCGCCAGCAGCTTCGGCCTACCCCCAGAGACCCAGTACTTC
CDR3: CASSFGLPPETQYF

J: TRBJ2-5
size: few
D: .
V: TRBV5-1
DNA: TGCGCCAGCAGCTTAGGACAGAAACAAGAGACCCAGTACTTC
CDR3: CASSLGQKQETQYF

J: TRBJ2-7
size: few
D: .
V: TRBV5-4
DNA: TGTGCCAGCAGGCCTAGCGTCTACTTC
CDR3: CASRPSVYF

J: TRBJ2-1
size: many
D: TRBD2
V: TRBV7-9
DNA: TGTGCCAGCAGCACTAGCGGGAGAAGCGAGCAGTTCTTC
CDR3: CASSTSGRSEQFF

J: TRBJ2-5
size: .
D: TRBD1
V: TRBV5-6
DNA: TGTGCCAGCAGCCTCGGGACAGAAGAGACCCAGTACTTC
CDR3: CASSLGTEETQYF

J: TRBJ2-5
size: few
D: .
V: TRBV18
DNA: TGTGCCAGCTCACCAGGCAGGGGCGAGACCCAGTACTTC
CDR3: CASSPGRGETQYF